A single sample is the source of the 28 T cell receptor beta chains below, sequenced in a study of T cell clonality in common variable immunodeficiency. Points from the study as a whole: Common variable immunodeficiency TCR beta sequences reportedly had fewer deletions and N-nucleotide insertions.

What these receptors recognize is not known. TCRdb's table, derived via immunoSEQ multiplex PCR, lists solely in-frame clones and lacks some. Found here are several thousand clones, no singletons; the ten largest cover approximately 25%. The sequenced sample was peripheral blood mononuclear cells. Receptors were obtained from a human donor with common variable immunodeficiency.

Comments on this clone: With the read ending 3 residues before the CDR3 end, the germline J gene is used to fill in that end. This chain joins TRBV18 and TRBJ1-5; D may be TRBD1 (6 bases). The germline V gene encodes CDR1 KGHSH and CDR2 LQKENI. The ends were cut back, 3 bases at V and 7 bases at J, with 16 bases in the middle. The length of the CDR3 is 15 residues. The DNA read from the CDR3 is TGTGCCAGCTCACCGGAGACAGGTTTAGAACAGCCC. This sequence encodes CASSPETGLEQP. The complete CDR3 sequence is CASSPETGLEQPQHF.

This clone has just a few counts. The observed sequence ends 3 residues before the CDR3 terminus, with the missing tail filled in from the germline J gene. The rearrangement links TRBV7-3 to TRBJ1-6, with D perhaps TRBD1 (5 bases). The CDR3 consists of 14 residues. Germline V gene lookup returns CDR1 SGHTA and CDR2 FQGTGA. V was pared by 5 bases and J by 5 bases, with 10 bases between. CDR3 residues: CASSAGSNNSPLHF. The covered CDR3 bases are TGTGCCAGCAGCGCAGGGTCGAATAATTCACCC. Full variable domain (outside the CDR3, taken from reference TRBV7-3 and TRBJ1-6): GAGVSQTPSNKVTEKGKYVELRCDPISGHTALYWYRQSLGQGPEFLIYFQGTGAADDSGLPNDRFFAVRPEGSVSTLKIQRTERGDSAVYLCASSAGSNNSPLHFGNGTRLTVT.

This clone was seen a few times. The read stops 3 residues short of the end of the CDR3; the missing end is completed from the germline J gene. The chain joins TRBV2 to TRBJ1-5; D remains unclear. Per germline, CDR1 SNHLY and CDR2 FYNNEI. This CDR3 has 14 residues. V was clipped by 1 base and J by 4 bases, with 8 bases between them. The sequenced CDR3 bases are TGTGCCAGCAGTGAAGGGTTACAGAATCAGCCC. Translated: CASSEGLQNQP. The whole CDR3 sequence reads CASSEGLQNQPQHF.

As for this clone: The read ends 3 residues shy of where the CDR3 ends; the end is completed using the germline J gene. This chain links TRBV7-6 with TRBJ1-1; 7 bases match TRBD1. V lost 5 bases and J lost 1; bases outside the gene matches: 10. Germline V gene data show CDR1 as SGHVS and CDR2 as FNYEAQ. The CDR3 spans 16 residues. The part of the CDR3 DNA that was read is TGTGCCAGCAGCCCACAACAGGGGTCGAGGAACACTGAA. As protein: CASSPQQGSRNTE. The full CDR3 sequence reads CASSPQQGSRNTEAFF.

This clone was seen more than once but under ten times. The DNA ends 3 residues before the CDR3 does, and the rest of the CDR3 is filled in from the germline J gene. The genes are TRBV2 and TRBJ2-3, with 10 positions matching TRBD2. CDR1 is SNHLY, CDR2 FYNNEI, per germline. The J segment lost 8 bases and the V segment lost 7 bases, leaving 9 bases of the junction unmatched. The CDR3 loop spans 14 amino acids. CDR3 DNA (partial): TGTGCCAGCACCCCTAGCGGGAGAGGAGGTACG. Its translation: CASTPSGRGGT. The entire CDR3 protein is CASTPSGRGGTQYF. The full variable domain, in which reference TRBV2 and TRBJ2-3 provide the parts outside the CDR3, is EPEVTQTPSHQVTQMGQEVILRCVPISNHLYFYWYRQILGQKVEFLVSFYNNEISEKSEIFDDQFSVERPDGSNFTLKIRSTKLEDSAMYFCASTPSGRGGTQYFGPGTRLTVL.

This clone was detected ten times or more. The CDR3 goes on 3 residues after the read ends, and that part is filled in from the germline J gene. This chain joins TRBV5-1 and TRBJ2-7, with TRBD2 matching 9 bases. The CDR3 is 20 amino acids. V shed 4 bases, J shed 0 bases, and the junction held 20 bases outside the gene matches. Germline CDR1 is SGHRS and CDR2 is YFSETQ. The CDR3 bases that were read are TGCGCCAGCAGCCCAGACAGCAAGCGGGGGGATCATCCGAGCTCCTACGAG. It codes for CASSPDSKRGDHPSSYE. The whole CDR3 protein is CASSPDSKRGDHPSSYEQYF. Variable domain in full (rest from reference TRBV5-1 and TRBJ2-7): KAGVTQTPRYLIKTRGQQVTLSCSPISGHRSVSWYQQTPGQGLQFLFEYFSETQRNKGNFPGRFSGRQFSNSRSEMNVSTLELGDSALYLCASSPDSKRGDHPSSYEQYFGPGTRLTVT.

Note on this clone: The read comes to an end 3 residues before the CDR3 does, leaving the germline J gene to fill in the end. The V gene is TRBV11-2, the J gene TRBJ2-5, with D perhaps TRBD2 (5 bases). This CDR3 contains 15 residues. V was cut by 5 bases and J by 4 bases, with 17 bases left in between. Germline assignment: CDR1 SGHAT and CDR2 FQNNGV. The CDR3 protein is CASSTGLKARETQYF. CDR3 DNA, as far as it was read: TGTGCCAGCAGCACCGGACTCAAAGCGAGAGAGACC.

About this clone itself: The read gets to within 3 residues of the CDR3 end, and the germline J gene fills in the rest. The chain has TRBV19 and TRBJ1-5; 7 bases align to TRBD1. V shed 3 bases, J shed 3 bases, and the junction held 5 bases outside the gene matches. Germline CDR1 is LNHDA and CDR2 is SQIVND (reference sequence). The CDR3 runs to 15 residues. CDR3 DNA, as far as it was read: TGTGCCAGTAGTATGACAGGGCCACTCAATCAGCCC. It specifies CASSMTGPLNQP. The full CDR3 is CASSMTGPLNQPQHF.

This clone was detected ten times or more. The read ends 3 residues shy of where the CDR3 ends; the end is completed using the germline J gene. The chain recombines TRBV30 with TRBJ1-6; D might be TRBD1 (6 bases). CDR3 size: 13 residues. V was cut by 4 bases and J by 7 bases, with 11 bases left in between. CDR1 GTSNPN and CDR2 SVGIG come from the germline V gene (reference sequence). The part of the CDR3 DNA that was read is TGTGCCTGGAAACAGGGATGGAATTCACCC. Translating gives CAWKQGWNSP. The complete CDR3 reads CAWKQGWNSPLHF.

A note on this clone: The read is 3 residues too short to cover the CDR3 end, so that end is filled in from the germline J gene. V gene TRBV7-9 combines with J gene TRBJ2-2; D is possibly TRBD1 (5 bases). V was shortened by 1 base and J by 1 base, with 7 bases between the two germline ends. The CDR3 is made up of 15 amino acids. CDR1 is SEHNR and CDR2 is FQNEAQ in the germline V gene (reference sequence). The CDR3 region is CASSLVQGNTGELFF. The part of the CDR3 DNA that was read is TGTGCCAGCAGCTTAGTCCAGGGGAACACCGGGGAG.

In its sample, this clone was seen many times. The CDR3 is cut off 3 residues early in the read; its end comes from the germline J gene. This chain links TRBV3-1 (or the pseudogene TRBV3-2) with TRBJ2-3, with D possibly matching TRBD1 (6 bases). The V end lost 2 bases, the J end lost 4 bases, and 10 bases lay between the germline ends. This CDR3 region has 14 residues. Germline V gene sequence: CDR1 LGHDT, CDR2 YNNKEL (reference sequence). CDR3 bases read: TGTGCCAGCAGCCAATTGGACAGTTCAGATACG. This codes for CASSQLDSSDT. The entire CDR3 protein reads CASSQLDSSDTQYF.

Only a few counts were recorded for this clone. Coverage ceases 3 residues before the CDR3 finishes, and the germline J gene fills in the end. This chain uses TRBV7-9 with TRBJ1-1; TRBD1 is a possible D gene (6 bases). Germline V gene data show CDR1 as SEHNR and CDR2 as FQNEAQ (reference sequence). Trimming shortened V by 5 bases and J by 4 bases, and 14 bases separated the two germline ends. CDR3 size: 14 residues. CDR3 amino acids: CASSPTGSSTEAFF. Incomplete CDR3 DNA: TGTGCCAGCAGCCCAACAGGGTCGAGCACTGAA.

This clone has a handful of counts. The CDR3 end lies 3 residues beyond the end of the read and is filled in from the germline J gene. V and J are TRBV7-2 and TRBJ1-1; perhaps TRBD1 as D (5 bases). The length of the CDR3 is 14 residues. Trimming took off 1 base at V and 5 bases at J, with 11 bases between the two ends. In germline, CDR1 is SGHTA, CDR2 FQGNSA. The covered CDR3 bases are TGTGCCAGCAGCTTAGGGGGGGACGCGACTGAA. Its protein product is CASSLGGDATE. The full CDR3 sequence reads CASSLGGDATEAFF.

Note on this clone: The read ends 3 residues before the CDR3 terminus; that terminus is restored from the germline J gene. This rearrangement joins TRBV5-1 to TRBJ2-7; 9 bases line up with TRBD1. Trimming took 2 bases from V and 6 from J; bases not matched to a gene: 15. The CDR3 sequence is 17 residues long. In germline, CDR1 is SGHRS, CDR2 YFSETQ. CDR3 amino acids: CASSFRSMDRGGSEQYF. The sequenced CDR3 bases are TGCGCCAGCAGCTTTCGATCAATGGACAGGGGTGGTAGCGAG. Combining the CDR3 with reference TRBV5-1 and TRBJ2-7 gives the whole variable domain KAGVTQTPRYLIKTRGQQVTLSCSPISGHRSVSWYQQTPGQGLQFLFEYFSETQRNKGNFPGRFSGRQFSNSRSEMNVSTLELGDSALYLCASSFRSMDRGGSEQYFGPGTRLTVT.

This clone is medium-sized. Coverage ceases 3 residues before the CDR3 finishes, and the germline J gene fills in the end. The V gene is TRBV9, the J gene TRBJ1-1, with D maybe TRBD1 (6 bases). CDR1 is SGDLS, CDR2 YYNGEE, per germline. CDR3 length: 16 residues. The CDR3 DNA, read in part, is TGTGCCAGCAGCGTAGGAAGCGTGCGGGGGGCGAAGGGA. Translated: CASSVGSVRGAKG. From start to end, the CDR3 is CASSVGSVRGAKGAFF.

This clone was recorded at least ten times. Read sequence stops 3 residues before the CDR3 end, and the germline J gene provides the missing end. The V and J genes are TRBV7-9 and TRBJ2-7; 9 bases are shared with TRBD2. The V gene end was trimmed by 4 bases and the J gene end by 4 bases; junction bases not matched to a gene: 8. This CDR3 comprises 15 residues. Germline V gene lookup returns CDR1 SEHNR and CDR2 FQNEAQ (reference sequence). The sequenced CDR3 bases are TGTGCCAGCAGCTCCTTAGGGACTAGCCTTTACGAG. Residues: CASSSLGTSLYE. The CDR3 reads in full as CASSSLGTSLYEQYF. The full variable domain, completed using reference TRBV7-9 and TRBJ2-7, is DTGVSQNPRHKITKRGQNVTFRCDPISEHNRLYWYRQTLGQGPEFLTYFQNEAQLEKSRLLSDRFSAERPKGSFSTLEIQRTEQGDSAMYLCASSSLGTSLYEQYFGPGTRLTVT.

The covered CDR3 bases are TGTGCCAGCTCACCGTCGGACAGGGCGAACACCGGGGAG. This codes for CASSPSDRANTGE. The whole CDR3 sequence is CASSPSDRANTGELFF. The rearrangement uses TRBV18 and TRBJ2-2; 8 nucleotides match TRBD1. Read coverage stops 3 residues before the CDR3 terminus; the germline J gene supplies the remainder. Germline trimming cut 3 bases from V and 0 bases from J; bases unmatched to any gene: 3. CDR1 KGHSH and CDR2 LQKENI come from the germline V gene. The CDR3 extends over 16 amino acids. Drawing the rest from reference TRBV18 and TRBJ2-2, the complete variable domain is NAGVMQNPRHLVRRRGQEARLRCSPMKGHSHVYWYRQLPEEGLKFMVYLQKENIIDESGMPKERFSAEFPKEGPSILRIQQVVRGDSAAYFCASSPSDRANTGELFFGEGSRLTVL.

With respect to this clone: The read comes to an end 3 residues before the CDR3 does, leaving the germline J gene to fill in the end. The V call is TRBV7-9, the J call TRBJ1-2; no firm D call. This CDR3 has 14 residues. Trimming pared 0 bases from V and 6 bases from J, leaving 11 bases between. Per the germline V gene, CDR1 is SEHNR and CDR2 is FQNEAQ (reference sequence). This CDR3 reads CASSLAGPLDGYTF. The CDR3 DNA, read in part, is TGTGCCAGCAGCTTAGCAGGCCCCCTGGATGGC. Full variable domain (rest looked up from reference TRBV7-9 and TRBJ1-2): DTGVSQNPRHKITKRGQNVTFRCDPISEHNRLYWYRQTLGQGPEFLTYFQNEAQLEKSRLLSDRFSAERPKGSFSTLEIQRTEQGDSAMYLCASSLAGPLDGYTFGSGTRLTVV.

This clone was counted a few times. Read coverage stops 3 residues before the CDR3 terminus; the germline J gene supplies the remainder. The genes are TRBV7-3 and TRBJ2-2; 9 bases line up with TRBD1. Per germline, CDR1 SGHTA and CDR2 FQGTGA. Trimming removed 5 bases from V and 6 bases from J; junction bases left unmatched: 7. This CDR3 spans 15 amino acids. This CDR3 is CASSPQDRGPGELFF. The sequenced CDR3 bases are TGTGCCAGCAGCCCACAGGACAGGGGCCCCGGGGAG.

As for this clone: The sequenced fragment ends 3 residues before the CDR3 boundary, so the rest is inferred from the germline J gene. The rearrangement joins TRBV11-2 to TRBJ2-1, with 8 bases aligning to TRBD2. CDR3 length equals 15 residues. The V segment lost 2 bases and the J segment 5 bases; nucleotides outside the gene matches: 5. Germline V CDR1 and CDR2: SGHAT, FQNNGV. The CDR3: CASSLRGGPNNEQFF. CDR3 bases read: TGTGCCAGCAGCTTACGGGGGGGCCCCAACAATGAG.

This clone turned up a few times. Coverage ceases 3 residues before the CDR3 finishes, and the germline J gene fills in the end. V gene TRBV7-2 combines with J gene TRBJ2-5, with D tentatively TRBD2 (5 bases). CDR3 length: 13 residues. Germline V gene data show CDR1 as SGHTA and CDR2 as FQGNSA. V lost 3 bases to trimming and J lost 2 bases, with 7 bases between them. The CDR3 protein is CASSFAGQETQYF. The covered CDR3 bases are TGTGCCAGCAGCTTTGCGGGTCAAGAGACC.

This clone is large. The read terminates 3 residues before the CDR3 end, so the remaining end is supplied by the germline J gene. The rearrangement joins TRBV7-9 to TRBJ2-1; a weak D match, TRBD2 (6 bases). V lost 5 bases and J 1 base, leaving 12 bases between the germline ends. Germline V gene lookup returns CDR1 SEHNR and CDR2 FQNEAQ (reference sequence). The CDR3 length is 15 residues. Incomplete CDR3 DNA: TGTGCCAGCAGCCTTCGACTAGAGTCCTACAATGAG. This translates into CASSLRLESYNE. The complete CDR3 sequence is CASSLRLESYNEQFF.

Only a few counts were recorded for this clone. The CDR3 end falls 3 residues outside the read, so it is completed with the germline J gene. V usage is TRBV6-1 and J usage is TRBJ2-7; D gene uncertain. The CDR3 spans 13 residues. CDR1 MNHNS and CDR2 SASEGT come from the germline V gene. Trimming shortened V by 1 base and J by 4 bases, and 8 bases separated the two germline ends. The CDR3 here is CASSEVSTYEQYF. The sequenced part of the CDR3 DNA is TGTGCCAGCAGTGAAGTTTCCACATACGAG.

A word on this clone: The CDR3 extends 3 residues past the end of the read, so its final part is completed from the germline J gene. This rearrangement joins TRBV2 to TRBJ2-7; the match to TRBD1 covers 10 bases. Trimming took 4 bases from V and 1 from J; bases not matched to a gene: 4. CDR3 length: 15 residues. Germline CDR1 reads SNHLY; CDR2 reads FYNNEI. CDR3 amino acids: CASSGGTGVSYEQYF. The CDR3 bases that were read are TGTGCCAGCAGTGGCGGGACAGGGGTTTCCTACGAG. Using reference TRBV2 and TRBJ2-7 for the parts outside the CDR3, the full variable domain is EPEVTQTPSHQVTQMGQEVILRCVPISNHLYFYWYRQILGQKVEFLVSFYNNEISEKSEIFDDQFSVERPDGSNFTLKIRSTKLEDSAMYFCASSGGTGVSYEQYFGPGTRLTVT.

This clone came up a few times. The read halts 3 residues ahead of the CDR3 end, with the missing end drawn from the germline J gene. The chain links TRBV7-9 to TRBJ1-2, with 7 bases aligning to TRBD1. Per the germline V gene, CDR1 is SEHNR and CDR2 is FQNEAQ (reference sequence). There are 13 residues in the CDR3. The CDR3 DNA, read in part, is TGTGCCAGCAGCTACACAGGGGCCGGCGGC. It is translated as CASSYTGAGG. The complete CDR3 protein is CASSYTGAGGYTF. The complete variable domain, with remaining parts taken from reference TRBV7-9 and TRBJ1-2, reads DTGVSQNPRHKITKRGQNVTFRCDPISEHNRLYWYRQTLGQGPEFLTYFQNEAQLEKSRLLSDRFSAERPKGSFSTLEIQRTEQGDSAMYLCASSYTGAGGYTFGSGTRLTVV.

To note about this clone: The read comes to an end 3 residues before the CDR3 does, leaving the germline J gene to fill in the end. The chain combines TRBV20-1 with TRBJ2-7, with D maybe TRBD2 (5 bases). CDR3 size: 14 residues. Trimming removed 5 bases at V and 3 bases at J, with 17 bases between. Germline CDR1 reads DFQATT; CDR2 reads SNEGSKA (reference sequence). This CDR3 reads CSARPWRTYYEQYF. The sequenced CDR3 bases are TGCAGTGCTCGGCCCTGGCGGACTTACTACGAG.

This clone was recorded many times. The missing CDR3 end, 3 residues past where the read stops, is filled in from the germline J gene. This chain links TRBV5-1 with TRBJ2-2; D tentatively fits TRBD1 or TRBD2 (6 bases each). V was shortened by 3 bases and J by 4 bases, with 13 bases between the two germline ends. The CDR3 consists of 15 residues. Germline V lookup: CDR1 SGHRS, CDR2 YFSETQ. CDR3 DNA (partial): TGCGCCAGCAGCTCCCCCAGGGGAGGCACCGGGGAG. Encoded protein: CASSSPRGGTGE. The whole CDR3 protein is CASSSPRGGTGELFF.

This clone was observed a few times. The CDR3 is cut off 3 residues early in the read; its end comes from the germline J gene. The J gene is TRBJ1-5, the V gene TRBV2, with D possibly matching TRBD1 (6 bases). The CDR3 runs 15 residues. Germline V lookup: CDR1 SNHLY, CDR2 FYNNEI. Trimming took off 3 bases at V and 7 bases at J, with 16 bases between the two ends. Incomplete CDR3 DNA: TGTGCCAGCAGTGATCCCAGGGGAAAGGGGCAGCCC. The encoded protein is CASSDPRGKGQP. The CDR3 reads in full as CASSDPRGKGQPQHF.